This TCR beta chain originates from a study of blood T cell repertoires in COVID-19. Whole-study context: Italy, Spain and the United States were the sources of the convalescent and acute COVID-19 samples.

The assay was immunoSEQ multiplex PCR, and TCRdb's table has in-frame clones only and misses some. In the table there are some 390,000 clones, under 90% of which are singletons. Study members were between roughly 18 and 89 years old and lived in 25 or so US regions. Cohorts were determined from participant-reported clinical history. Source material: PBMCs or T cells enriched from blood (not recorded which). The clonotype originates from a woman aged 25 to 39 who had recovered from COVID-19.

The CDR3 nucleotides read TGCGCCAGCAGCCTTCTAGCGTTCTACAATGAGCAGTTCTTC. Amino acid sequence: CASSLLAFYNEQFF. The V and J genes are TRBV4-1 and TRBJ2-1; D is possibly TRBD2 (6 bases). The V end was cut by 4 bases, the J end by 3 bases, with 10 bases between. Germline V gives CDR1 MGHRA, CDR2 YSYEKL. This CDR3 has 14 residues.